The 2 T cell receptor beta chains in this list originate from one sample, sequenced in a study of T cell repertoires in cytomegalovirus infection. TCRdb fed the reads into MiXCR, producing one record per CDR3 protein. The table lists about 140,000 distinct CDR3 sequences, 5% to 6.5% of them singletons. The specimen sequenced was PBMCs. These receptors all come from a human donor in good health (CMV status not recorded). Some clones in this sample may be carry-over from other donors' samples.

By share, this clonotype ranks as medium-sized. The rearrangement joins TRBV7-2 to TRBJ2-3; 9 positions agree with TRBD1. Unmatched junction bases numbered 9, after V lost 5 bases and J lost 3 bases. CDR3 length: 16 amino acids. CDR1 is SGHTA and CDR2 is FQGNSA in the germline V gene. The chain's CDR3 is CASSERQGGSTDTQYF. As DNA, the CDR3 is TGTGCCAGCAGCGAAAGACAGGGGGGGTCTACAGATACGCAGTATTTT.

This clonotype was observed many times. The CDR3 spells CASSLGTTNEQFF. CDR3 bases: TGTGCCAGCAGCCTCGGGACTACCAATGAGCAGTTCTTC. The chain has TRBV7-3 and TRBJ2-1; 7 bases are a match to TRBD2. The length of the CDR3 is 13 residues. Germline loops: CDR1 SGHTA, CDR2 FQGTGA. With 5 bases clipped from V and 6 bases from J, the junction kept 4 bases outside the gene matches.